The 28 T cell receptor beta chains in this list originate from one sample, sequenced in a study of blood T cells in healthy people across ages. A second about 7 to 11 cycle PCR used barcoded and J-beta primers. TCRdb called the 5' RACE reads again in MiXCR, with one record for every CDR3 protein. This sample has 600,000 to 850,000 distinct CDR3 sequences, with about 25% found just once. A further study also used this sample, focusing on T cells of mothers and their children.

Sequenced sample: blood. These receptors originate from a boy between 10 and 17 years old in good health.

This chain links TRBV5-6 with TRBJ2-7; 9 nucleotides align to TRBD1. The CDR3 length is 15 residues. V shed 4 bases, J shed 5 bases, and the junction held 10 bases outside the gene matches. Germline V lookup: CDR1 SGHDT, CDR2 YYEEEE. In nucleotides, the CDR3 is TGTGCCAGCAGCCCCGGGACAGGGTTCGTGGACGAGCAGTACTTC. This codes for CASSPGTGFVDEQYF.

The chain recombines TRBV20-1 with TRBJ2-7; 9 bases agree with TRBD2. CDR1 is DFQATT, CDR2 SNEGSKA, per germline (reference sequence). The CDR3 covers 13 residues. V gave up 5 bases and J gave up 5 bases; unmatched junction bases: 7. The CDR3 protein is CSAYSGSPDEQYF. As DNA, the CDR3 is TGCAGTGCTTATAGCGGGAGTCCGGACGAGCAGTACTTC.

The V and J genes are TRBV20-1 and TRBJ2-5; TRBD2 matches at 11 bases. This CDR3 has 14 amino acids. J was trimmed by 3 bases and V by 3 bases; bases with no gene match: 3. The germline V gene encodes CDR1 DFQATT and CDR2 SNEGSKA (reference sequence). The CDR3 DNA is TGCAGTGCTAGTAAACTAGCGGGAGAAGAGACCCAGTACTTC. Amino acids: CSASKLAGEETQYF.

At least ten counts were recorded for this clonotype. The rearrangement links TRBV6-4 to TRBJ1-5; D is uncertain. With 2 bases removed from V and 5 bases from J, the gap between germline ends came to 4 bases. The CDR3 consists of 12 residues. CDR1 is MRHNA, CDR2 SNTAGT, per germline. The CDR3 coding sequence is TGTGCCAGCAGTGACCCCTATCAGCCCCAGCATTTT. Amino acid sequence: CASSDPYQPQHF.

The rearrangement uses TRBV5-6 and TRBJ1-1; D unresolved. The V end lost 1 base, the J end lost 6 bases, and 13 bases lay between the germline ends. The length of the CDR3 is 14 residues. Germline-derived CDR1 and CDR2 are SGHDT and YYEEEE. CDR3 protein: CASSLLQDRAEAFF. The CDR3 bases are TGTGCCAGCAGCTTGTTGCAGGATAGGGCTGAAGCTTTCTTT.

This clonotype was observed a few times. The CDR3 loop is CASSPRQGVSGANVLTF. CDR3 coding DNA: TGTGCCAGCAGCCCCCGACAGGGGGTCTCTGGGGCCAACGTCCTGACTTTC. V gene TRBV3-1 combines with J gene TRBJ2-6, with TRBD1 matching 9 bases. Germline V CDR1 and CDR2: LGHDT, YNNKEL (reference sequence). The CDR3 has 17 residues. The V gene end was trimmed by 4 bases and the J gene end by 0 bases; junction bases not matched to a gene: 4.

The chain links TRBV28 to TRBJ2-7, with 7 positions matching TRBD1. The CDR3 sequence is 15 residues long. Per germline, CDR1 MDHEN and CDR2 SYDVKM. After removal of 6 bases from V and 2 bases from J, the junction contained 10 bases not matched to a gene. CDR3 sequence: CASSQWTGTTYEQYF. CDR3 bases: TGTGCCAGCAGCCAATGGACAGGAACGACCTACGAGCAGTACTTC.

CDR3 in amino acids: CSVELGQGAWGYGYTF. DNA of the CDR3: TGCAGCGTTGAGTTGGGACAGGGGGCTTGGGGCTATGGCTACACCTTC. This sequence joins TRBV29-1 and TRBJ1-2; 12 positions agree with TRBD1. Trimming cost V 3 bases and J 4 bases; bases outside gene matches: 9. The CDR3 has 16 residues. Germline V gives CDR1 SQVTM, CDR2 ANQGSEA.

V is TRBV7-9 and J is TRBJ2-3, with D unresolved. The length of the CDR3 is 15 residues. The V end was cut by 1 base, the J end by 4 bases, with 12 bases between. Germline V lookup: CDR1 SEHNR, CDR2 FQNEAQ (reference sequence). The CDR3 here is CASSLVLSPADTQYF. The CDR3 DNA sequence: TGTGCCAGCAGCTTAGTTCTTTCGCCTGCAGATACGCAGTATTTT.

In its sample, this clonotype was seen a few times. This chain uses TRBV29-1 with TRBJ2-5; 9 bases line up with TRBD2. V shed 4 bases, J shed 0 bases, and the junction held 3 bases outside the gene matches. Germline V gene sequence: CDR1 SQVTM, CDR2 ANQGSEA. This CDR3 spans 14 amino acids. The CDR3, as DNA: TGCAGCGTTGCCAGCGGGGGGTACCAAGAGACCCAGTACTTC. Protein: CSVASGGYQETQYF.

This sequence joins TRBV7-9 and TRBJ2-5; the D gene is possibly TRBD1 (5 bases). The J call could be wrong; TRBJ2-1 is a better fit for the DNA end. The germline CDR1 and CDR2 sequences are SEHNR and FQNEAQ (reference sequence). The CDR3 is 14 residues long. The CDR3 DNA sequence: TGTGCCAGCAGCCTTGGTGGCCGGCAGGGTGAGCAGTTCTTC. Amino acids: CASSLGGRQGEQFF.

The table lists this clonotype with a few counts. This chain uses TRBV28 with TRBJ1-1; no firm D call. V lost 5 bases and J lost 1, with 8 bases in between. CDR3 length equals 13 residues. Germline V CDR1 and CDR2: MDHEN, SYDVKM. In DNA, the CDR3 is TGTGCCAGCAGTAATAGACCGAACACTGAAGCTTTCTTT. It specifies CASSNRPNTEAFF.

This chain joins TRBV7-2 and TRBJ1-6; D gene unclear. The CDR3 totals 15 residues. Trimming removed 1 base from V and 5 bases from J, with 9 bases in between. In germline, CDR1 is SGHTA, CDR2 FQGNSA. CDR3 nucleotides: TGTGCCAGCAGCTTAGATGTCAGCCATAATTCACCCCTCCACTTT. It is translated as CASSLDVSHNSPLHF.

This clonotype has just a few counts. The chain joins TRBV5-1 to TRBJ2-7; 7 nucleotides line up with TRBD1. Germline V gene lookup returns CDR1 SGHRS and CDR2 YFSETQ. The CDR3 has 14 amino acids. V shed 4 bases and J 2 bases; nucleotides not matched to a gene: 6. CDR3 sequence: CASSADRLAYEQYF. The CDR3 DNA reads as TGCGCCAGCAGCGCGGACAGGCTCGCCTACGAGCAGTACTTC.

This sequence joins TRBV11-2 and TRBJ2-5; no definite D call. The DNA end lines up better with TRBJ2-1; the J call may be wrong. This CDR3 region has 13 residues. CDR1 is SGHAT, CDR2 FQNNGV, per germline. CDR3: CASSFSAVNEQFF. As DNA, the CDR3 is TGTGCCAGCAGCTTTAGTGCCGTCAATGAGCAGTTCTTC.

The table lists this clonotype with a few counts. The chain combines TRBV20-1 with TRBJ2-3; TRBD2 matches at 7 bases. V trimming: 6 bases; J trimming: 3 bases; junction bases outside the gene matches: 9. The germline gives CDR1 DFQATT, CDR2 SNEGSKA (reference sequence). This CDR3 is built from 14 residues. This CDR3 is CSAGRGGRTDTQYF. Here the CDR3 DNA reads TGCAGTGCGGGGCGTGGCGGGAGAACAGATACGCAGTATTTT.

This clonotype was seen more than once but under ten times. The chain uses TRBV11-2 and TRBJ2-6; the match to TRBD1 covers 9 bases. Germline V CDR1 and CDR2: SGHAT, FQNNGV. The CDR3 consists of 15 residues. V dropped 10 bases and J dropped 1; count of bases not matched to a gene: 5. The DNA of the CDR3 is TGTGCCACCGGGACAGGGAGGTCTGGGGCCAACGTCCTGACTTTC. It codes for CATGTGRSGANVLTF.

This clonotype was detected only once. V is TRBV9 and J is TRBJ2-3; 7 nucleotides agree with TRBD1. Germline V CDR1 and CDR2: SGDLS, YYNGEE. The CDR3 consists of 16 residues. V shed 4 bases and J 6 bases; nucleotides not matched to a gene: 14. In nucleotides, the CDR3 is TGTGCCAGCAGCCCAAGCCCGAATAGGGGACAGGATACGCAGTATTTT. Amino acid sequence: CASSPSPNRGQDTQYF.

The J gene is TRBJ1-2, the V gene TRBV6-5, with TRBD1 as a possible D gene (6 bases). Trimming shortened V by 4 bases and J by 3 bases, and 18 bases separated the two germline ends. This CDR3 is 16 amino acids long. Germline lookup yields CDR1 MNHEY and CDR2 SVGAGI. CDR3 coding DNA: TGTGCCAGCAGTTCAACCCGAACAGGGTTGGACTATGGCTACACCTTC. This gives the protein CASSSTRTGLDYGYTF.

The V call is TRBV28, the J call TRBJ1-4; 7 bases are shared with TRBD1. The CDR3 extends over 15 amino acids. The junction had 11 bases not matched to a gene; V was cut back by 6 bases and J by 7 bases. Germline CDR1 and CDR2: MDHEN and SYDVKM. The CDR3 sequence is CASRTGTVRGEKLFF. In DNA form, the CDR3 reads TGTGCCAGCAGAACCGGGACAGTTCGGGGTGAAAAACTGTTTTTT. Full variable domain (outside the CDR3, taken from reference TRBV28 and TRBJ1-4): DVKVTQSSRYLVKRTGEKVFLECVQDMDHENMFWYRQDPGLGLRLIYFSYDVKMKEKGDIPEGYSVSREKKERFSLILESASTNQTSMYLCASRTGTVRGEKLFFGSGTQLSVL.

This clonotype was seen a handful of times. The gene calls are TRBV4-3 and TRBJ1-6; 8 bases align to TRBD1. Trimming took 0 bases from V and 9 from J; bases not matched to a gene: 10. The CDR3 runs to 17 residues. In germline, CDR1 is LGHNA, CDR2 YSLEER. The CDR3 DNA follows: TGCGCCAGCAGCCAAGACCCAGGGGGCGACAACGGTTCACCCCTCCACTTT. It yields the protein CASSQDPGGDNGSPLHF.

J is TRBJ2-5 and V is TRBV4-1; no firm D call. V was clipped by 1 base and J by 0 bases, with 9 bases between them. The CDR3 runs 15 residues. Germline CDR1 is MGHRA and CDR2 is YSYEKL. The CDR3, as DNA: TGCGCCAGCAGCCAAGTCTTCCCCCACCAAGAGACCCAGTACTTC. Translation gives CASSQVFPHQETQYF.

In this sample, this clonotype turned up a few times. This sequence joins TRBV25-1 and TRBJ2-7; TRBD2 matches at 14 bases. Unmatched junction bases numbered 3, after V lost 2 bases and J lost 3 bases. The germline CDR1 and CDR2 sequences are MGHDK and SYGVNS. This CDR3 has 16 amino acids. DNA of the CDR3: TGTGCCAGCAGTGAAATCGGGACTAGCGGGAGCTACGAGCAGTACTTC. This encodes CASSEIGTSGSYEQYF.

This clonotype was counted a few times. V is TRBV29-1 and J is TRBJ2-3; 10 bases agree with TRBD1. From germline, CDR1 is SQVTM and CDR2 ANQGSEA. CDR3 size: 14 residues. V lost 6 bases and J lost 2; bases outside the gene matches: 5. The CDR3 spells CSVTGQGITDTQYF. The CDR3 DNA sequence: TGCAGCGTGACGGGACAGGGGATCACAGATACGCAGTATTTT.

The chain employs TRBV12-1 and TRBJ1-2; the D call TRBD1 from the table was never checked on the DNA. TRBV12-1 is a pseudogene. The CDR3 sequence is 17 residues long. CDR3 DNA: TGTGCCAGCAGCCCAGGGGACAGGTTGTTCGCTAACTATGGCTACACCTTC. It translates to CASSPGDRLFANYGYTF.

The CDR3 protein is CASSSRDGESSYNEQFF. CDR3 nucleotide sequence: TGTGCCAGCAGCTCCCGGGACGGTGAGAGCTCCTACAATGAGCAGTTCTTC. The chain employs TRBV13 and TRBJ2-1, with D possibly being TRBD1 or TRBD2 (5 bases each). In germline, CDR1 is PRHDT, CDR2 FYEKMQ (reference sequence). The V gene lost 4 bases and the J gene lost 0 bases, with 16 bases spanning the gap. This CDR3 has 17 residues.

This clonotype was recorded a few times. V is TRBV6-5 and J is TRBJ2-3; D possibly corresponds to TRBD2 (6 bases). Trimming removed 8 bases from V and 3 bases from J, with 12 bases in between. CDR1 and CDR2 (germline): MNHEY, SVGAGI. The length of the CDR3 is 13 residues. The CDR3, as DNA: TGTGCCAGCGGTGCGGGATTAACAGATACGCAGTATTTT. It encodes CASGAGLTDTQYF.

This chain joins TRBV27 and TRBJ2-2; D not certain. V lost 3 bases to trimming and J lost 5 bases, with 13 bases between them. The CDR3 length is 15 residues. CDR1 is MNHEY and CDR2 is SMNVEV in the germline V gene (reference sequence). The CDR3 loop is CASSFLYSSTGELFF. CDR3 bases: TGTGCCAGCAGTTTTCTATACAGTTCAACCGGGGAGCTGTTTTTT.